These 5 T cell receptor beta chains were sequenced from one sample in a study of response to subunit inactivated influenza vaccine. Each CDR3 protein is one row after TCRdb ran MiXCR on the RT-PCR reads. The repertoire consists of around 580,000 distinct CDR3 sequences, with roughly 12% occurring once and the leading ten covering 10%. The specimen comprised PBMCs from blood, sampled on the day of vaccination. These receptors came from a man in his fifties or sixties who received an inactivated influenza vaccine.

The V and J genes are TRBV27 and TRBJ2-2; possibly TRBD2 for D (5 bases). This CDR3 is built from 12 residues. Germline CDR1 is MNHEY and CDR2 is SMNVEV (reference sequence). V lost 7 bases, J lost 6 bases, and 9 bases lay in between. This chain's CDR3 is CASKADAGELFF. The CDR3 bases are TGTGCCAGCAAAGCGGATGCCGGGGAGCTGTTTTTT.

This clonotype was counted only a few times. The chain links TRBV6-5 to TRBJ2-5; 12 bases map to TRBD2. J lost 5 bases, V lost 0 bases, and 1 base had no gene match. The CDR3 covers 15 residues. Germline-derived CDR1 and CDR2 are MNHEY and SVGAGI. CDR3 residues: CASSYSLAGGETQYF. Written as DNA, the CDR3 is TGTGCCAGCAGTTACTCGCTAGCGGGAGGGGAGACCCAGTACTTC.

V is TRBV12-3 or TRBV12-4 and J is TRBJ2-1, with D unresolved. Trimming removed 3 bases at V and 10 bases at J, with 16 bases between. There are 14 residues in the CDR3. The CDR3 sequence is CASSLAAGSLEQFF. In DNA, the CDR3 is TGTGCCAGCAGTTTGGCGGCAGGCTCTCTAGAGCAGTTCTTC.

The V gene is TRBV4-3, the J gene TRBJ2-2; D uncertain. Trimming removed 4 bases from V and 3 bases from J, with 12 bases in between. Germline V gene lookup returns CDR1 LGHNA and CDR2 YSLEER. There are 15 residues in the CDR3. CDR3 DNA sequence: TGCGCCAGCAGCCTCTCGGACCAGCACACCGGGGAGCTGTTTTTT. Encoded protein: CASSLSDQHTGELFF.

This clonotype was seen many times. V gene TRBV28 combines with J gene TRBJ2-2, with D perhaps TRBD1 (5 bases). The CDR3 extends over 16 amino acids. In germline, CDR1 is MDHEN, CDR2 SYDVKM. V gave up 0 bases and J gave up 5 bases, with 13 bases separating them. CDR3 in DNA: TGTGCCAGCAGTTTATGGGCCCGCAGGGTGACCGGGGAGCTGTTTTTT. It encodes CASSLWARRVTGELFF. Full variable domain (outside the CDR3, taken from reference TRBV28 and TRBJ2-2): DVKVTQSSRYLVKRTGEKVFLECVQDMDHENMFWYRQDPGLGLRLIYFSYDVKMKEKGDIPEGYSVSREKKERFSLILESASTNQTSMYLCASSLWARRVTGELFFGEGSRLTVL.